The 2 T cell receptor beta chains presented below share a single source sample, sequenced in a study of CDR3 diversity in severe acne. Via MiXCR, TCRdb re-called the PCR reads, giving one row per CDR3 protein. The data contain about 85,000 distinct CDR3 sequences, about half of them singletons. The sequenced sample consisted of blood. All receptors come from a male donor in good health, serving as a control.

This clonotype came up many times. The V gene is TRBV6-5, the J gene TRBJ2-2; no clear D gene. The germline gives CDR1 MNHEY, CDR2 SVGAGI. V was pared by 6 bases and J by 2 bases, with 10 bases between. The CDR3 is 14 residues long. CDR3 region: CASRTSTNTGELFF. The CDR3 DNA reads as TGTGCCAGCAGGACCAGTACAAACACCGGGGAGCTGTTTTTT.

This clonotype was picked up a small number of times. The chain combines TRBV10-1 with TRBJ1-1; unclear D gene. The V end lost 6 bases, the J end lost 0 bases, and 8 bases lay between the germline ends. Germline values: CDR1 WNHNN, CDR2 SYGVQD (reference sequence). The CDR3 spans 13 residues. The CDR3 here is CASSGTLNTEAFF. As DNA, the CDR3 is TGCGCCAGCAGCGGTACACTGAACACTGAAGCTTTCTTT.